This T cell receptor (beta chain) was identified during a study of OX40 agonist ivuxolimab in advanced cancers. Overall study context: Cohort: more than 75% men, mean age approximately 60, aged about 20 to 85. Study outcomes and limitations: Low normalized T-cell clonal expansion also characterized some of the nonresponders. Antigen specificity was not determined for the expanded peripheral T cells.

Of note for this clone: Its specificity is not known.

Sequencing was performed with immunoSEQ multiplex PCR; in TCRdb, only in-frame clones are kept and a portion is missing. The table shows more than 40,000 clones, with roughly four fifths occurring only once. The specimen comprised CD4+ or CD8+ T cells sorted from blood, sampled in a trial of the OX40 agonist ivuxolimab. This receptor was obtained from an adult with an advanced solid tumor such as melanoma, head and neck, liver or kidney cancer.

CDR3 coding DNA: TGTGCCATCAGTGAGTCGGGGCCAGGTAGTCTTGTCGGTTCACCCCTCCACTTT. It specifies CAISESGPGSLVGSPLHF. The rearrangement links TRBV10-3 to TRBJ1-6, with D tentatively TRBD1 (5 bases). Deletions cut 0 bases from V and 9 bases from J, with 21 bases between. Germline V lookup: CDR1 ENHRY, CDR2 SYGVKD. The CDR3 is made up of 18 amino acids.